These 8 T cell receptor beta chains originate from one sample sequenced in a study of T cells in Graves' hyperthyroidism and ophthalmopathy. TCR beta CDR3 sequences were amplified from RNA transcripts. The HTBI set primed first-round TCR CDR3 RT-PCR. TCRdb re-called the multiplex PCR reads with MiXCR, one entry per CDR3 protein. The sample holds under 450,000 distinct CDR3 sequences, more than 15% seen once. Sequenced input: blood. Every receptor here comes from a woman between 18 and 29 years old with Graves' hyperthyroidism.

As concerns this clonotype: A much larger clone differs by one base, so this may be a read error. The rearrangement links TRBV7-3 to TRBJ2-3; D is possibly TRBD1 (5 bases). In germline, CDR1 is SGHTA, CDR2 FQGTGA. This CDR3 region has 14 residues. CDR3 bases: TGTGCCAGCAGCTTACAGGGCTACTCAGATGCGCAGTATTTT. Translating gives CASSLQGYSDAQYF.

V usage is TRBV18 and J usage is TRBJ1-6; the D is unclear. Germline values: CDR1 KGHSH, CDR2 LQKENI. This CDR3 comprises 14 residues. Trimming stripped 0 bases from V and 7 bases from J, with 7 bases between. The CDR3 is CASSPPYRNSPLHF. CDR3 nucleotides: TGTGCCAGCTCACCACCTTACCGGAATTCACCCCTCCACTTT.

This clonotype came up many times. The chain joins TRBV2 to TRBJ2-1; D is undetermined. Germline assignment: CDR1 SNHLY and CDR2 FYNNEI. The V and J ends lost 8 bases and 9 bases respectively, with 8 bases between them. This CDR3 comprises 10 residues. In DNA, the CDR3 is TGTGCCAGCCTGCGCCGTGAGCAGTTCTTC. Translation: CASLRREQFF.

This clonotype was counted at least ten times. This chain joins TRBV20-1 and TRBJ1-1; D gene ambiguous. This CDR3 has 13 amino acids. V was clipped by 1 base and J by 0 bases, with 6 bases between them. CDR1 is DFQATT and CDR2 is SNEGSKA in the germline V gene (reference sequence). The CDR3 protein is CSARAMVNTEAFF. CDR3 bases: TGCAGTGCTAGAGCTATGGTGAACACTGAAGCTTTCTTT.

This clonotype showed up many times. CDR3 sequence reads: CASRPYSGNTDTQYF. The DNA for the CDR3 is TGTGCCAGCAGACCTTATAGCGGGAACACAGATACGCAGTATTTT. This rearrangement joins TRBV6-1 to TRBJ2-3, with 8 bases lining up with TRBD2. CDR1 MNHNS and CDR2 SASEGT come from the germline V gene. This CDR3 has 15 residues. The trim removed 6 bases at V and 2 bases at J, leaving 7 bases unmatched.

This clonotype appeared a few times. The J gene is TRBJ1-1, the V gene TRBV28; 7 nucleotides align to TRBD1. The CDR3 spans 12 residues. CDR1 is MDHEN, CDR2 SYDVKM, per germline. V shed 2 bases and J 11 bases; nucleotides not matched to a gene: 5. As DNA, the CDR3 is TGTGCCAGCAGTTTACAGGGGGTCGAGGCTTTCTTT. It is translated as CASSLQGVEAFF.

This clonotype was recorded only once. The chain links TRBV5-1 to TRBJ2-5, with 12 bases aligning to TRBD2. Germline CDR1 is SGHRS and CDR2 is YFSETQ. Trimming at V came to 4 bases and at J to 0 bases, leaving 4 bases not matched to a gene. The CDR3 has 16 residues. CDR3 bases: TGCGCCAGCAGCCCGGGACTAGCGGGTTACCAAGAGACCCAGTACTTC. The encoded protein is CASSPGLAGYQETQYF.

This clonotype has a count of ten or more. The V call is TRBV7-2, the J call TRBJ2-7; D is undetermined. Trimming shortened V by 4 bases and J by 2 bases, and 3 bases separated the two germline ends. CDR3 length: 11 amino acids. In germline, CDR1 is SGHTA, CDR2 FQGNSA. CDR3 nucleotide sequence: TGTGCCAGCAGCTACACCTACGAGCAGTACTTC. Encoded protein: CASSYTYEQYF. Variable domain in full (rest from reference TRBV7-2 and TRBJ2-7): GAGVSQSPSNKVTEKGKDVELRCDPISGHTALYWYRQSLGQGLEFLIYFQGNSAPDKSGLPSDRFSAERTGGSVSTLTIQRTQQEDSAVYLCASSYTYEQYFGPGTRLTVT.